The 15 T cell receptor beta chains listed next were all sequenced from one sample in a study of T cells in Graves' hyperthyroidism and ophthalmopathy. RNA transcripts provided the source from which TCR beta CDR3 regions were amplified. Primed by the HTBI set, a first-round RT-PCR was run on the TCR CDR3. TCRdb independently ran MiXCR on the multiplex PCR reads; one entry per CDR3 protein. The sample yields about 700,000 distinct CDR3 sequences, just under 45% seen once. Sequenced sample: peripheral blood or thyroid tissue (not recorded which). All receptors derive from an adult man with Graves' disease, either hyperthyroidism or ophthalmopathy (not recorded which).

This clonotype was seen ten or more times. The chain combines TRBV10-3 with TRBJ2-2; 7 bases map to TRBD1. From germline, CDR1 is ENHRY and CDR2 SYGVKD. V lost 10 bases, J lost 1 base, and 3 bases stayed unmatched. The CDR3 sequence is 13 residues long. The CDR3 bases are TGTGCCACACAGGGGCAGAACACCGGGGAGCTGTTTTTT. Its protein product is CATQGQNTGELFF.

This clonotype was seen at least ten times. The CDR3 spells CSVGGGAGGYTF. In DNA, the CDR3 is TGCAGCGTTGGAGGGGGGGCAGGTGGCTACACCTTC. This rearrangement joins TRBV29-1 to TRBJ1-2, with D possibly TRBD1 on 6 matching bases. Deletions cut 4 bases from V and 7 bases from J, with 13 bases between. In germline, CDR1 is SQVTM, CDR2 ANQGSEA. CDR3 length: 12 residues.

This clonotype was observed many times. CDR3 DNA sequence: TGCAGCTCCGGGGGAGGGGCTGATGGCTACACCTTC. Its protein product is CSSGGGADGYTF. V gene TRBV29-1 combines with J gene TRBJ1-2; a possible D gene is TRBD1 (5 bases). Trimming left V 8 bases short and J 6 bases short, with 16 bases between. Germline-derived CDR1 and CDR2 are SQVTM and ANQGSEA. This CDR3 contains 12 residues.

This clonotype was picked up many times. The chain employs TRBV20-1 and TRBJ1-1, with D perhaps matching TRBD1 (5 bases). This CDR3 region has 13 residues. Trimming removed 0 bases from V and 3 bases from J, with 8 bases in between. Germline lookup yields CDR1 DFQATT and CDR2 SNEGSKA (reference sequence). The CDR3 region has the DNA TGCAGTGCTAGAGAAGGGGTGGACACTGAAGCTTTCTTT. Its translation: CSAREGVDTEAFF.

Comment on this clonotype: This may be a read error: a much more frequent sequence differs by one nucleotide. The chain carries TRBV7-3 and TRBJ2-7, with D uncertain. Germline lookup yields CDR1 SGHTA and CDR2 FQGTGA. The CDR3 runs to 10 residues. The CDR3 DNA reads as TGTGCCATCAGCTCCTACGAGCAGTACTTC. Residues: CAISSYEQYF.

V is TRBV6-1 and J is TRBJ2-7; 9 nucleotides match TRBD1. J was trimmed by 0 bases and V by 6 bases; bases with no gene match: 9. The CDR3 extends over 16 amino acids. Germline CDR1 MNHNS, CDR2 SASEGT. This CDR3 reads CASSARGGQGSYEQYF. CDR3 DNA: TGTGCCAGCAGCGCCCGAGGGGGACAGGGCTCCTACGAGCAGTACTTC.

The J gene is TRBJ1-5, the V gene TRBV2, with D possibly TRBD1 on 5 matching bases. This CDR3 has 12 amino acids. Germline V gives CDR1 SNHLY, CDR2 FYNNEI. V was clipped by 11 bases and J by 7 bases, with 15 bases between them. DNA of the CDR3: TGTGCCGGGGGGATGGGAGAACAGCCCCAGCATTTT. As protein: CAGGMGEQPQHF.

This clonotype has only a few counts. The chain's CDR3 is CASTSGRGDGNQPQHF. DNA for the CDR3: TGTGCCAGCACCTCTGGTCGGGGCGACGGCAATCAGCCCCAGCATTTT. This rearrangement joins TRBV12-3 or TRBV12-4 to TRBJ1-5; a possible D gene is TRBD1 (5 bases). V was pared by 7 bases and J by 2 bases, with 18 bases between. The CDR3 totals 16 residues.

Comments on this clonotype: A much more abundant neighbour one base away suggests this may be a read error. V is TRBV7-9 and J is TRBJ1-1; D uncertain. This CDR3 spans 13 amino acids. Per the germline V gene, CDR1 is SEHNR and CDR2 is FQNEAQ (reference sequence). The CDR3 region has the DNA TGTACCAGCAGCTTAAACGTGGTCACTGAAGCTTTCTTT. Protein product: CTSSLNVVTEAFF. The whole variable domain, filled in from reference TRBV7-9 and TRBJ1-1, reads DTGVSQNPRHKITKRGQNVTFRCDPISEHNRLYWYRQTLGQGPEFLTYFQNEAQLEKSRLLSDRFSAERPKGSFSTLEIQRTEQGDSAMYLCTSSLNVVTEAFFGQGTRLTVV.

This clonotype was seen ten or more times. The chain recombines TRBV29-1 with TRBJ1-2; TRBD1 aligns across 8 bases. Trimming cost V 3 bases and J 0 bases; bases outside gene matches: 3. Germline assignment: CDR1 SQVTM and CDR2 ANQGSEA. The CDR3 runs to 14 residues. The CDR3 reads CSVDGQGSNYGYTF. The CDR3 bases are TGCAGCGTTGATGGACAGGGTTCTAACTATGGCTACACCTTC.

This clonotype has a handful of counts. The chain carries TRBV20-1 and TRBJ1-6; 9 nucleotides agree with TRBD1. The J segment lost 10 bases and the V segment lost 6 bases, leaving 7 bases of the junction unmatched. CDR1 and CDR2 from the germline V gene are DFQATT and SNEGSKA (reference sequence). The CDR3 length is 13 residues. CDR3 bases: TGCAGTGCAAACCGGGACAGGGACTCACCCCTCCACTTT. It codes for CSANRDRDSPLHF.

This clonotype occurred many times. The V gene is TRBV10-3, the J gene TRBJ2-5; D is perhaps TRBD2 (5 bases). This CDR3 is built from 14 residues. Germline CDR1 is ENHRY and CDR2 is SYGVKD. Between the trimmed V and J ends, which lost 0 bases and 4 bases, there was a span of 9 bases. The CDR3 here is CAISESTGRETQYF. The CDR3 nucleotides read TGTGCCATCAGTGAGTCAACGGGGAGAGAGACCCAGTACTTC.

The CDR3 sequence: CASSRQGSVNNQPQHF. Written as DNA, the CDR3 is TGTGCCAGCAGTCGACAGGGGTCGGTGAACAATCAGCCCCAGCATTTT. The V gene is TRBV7-2, the J gene TRBJ1-5; 8 bases map to TRBD1. V dropped 6 bases and J dropped 3; count of bases not matched to a gene: 10. The CDR3 runs 16 residues. Per germline, CDR1 SGHTA and CDR2 FQGNSA.

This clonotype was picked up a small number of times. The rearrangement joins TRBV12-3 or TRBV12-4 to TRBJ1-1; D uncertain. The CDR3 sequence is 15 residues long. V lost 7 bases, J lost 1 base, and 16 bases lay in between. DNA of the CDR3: TGTGCCAGCAACCGAAGGGCCAGGCCGAACACTGAAGCTTTCTTT. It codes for CASNRRARPNTEAFF.

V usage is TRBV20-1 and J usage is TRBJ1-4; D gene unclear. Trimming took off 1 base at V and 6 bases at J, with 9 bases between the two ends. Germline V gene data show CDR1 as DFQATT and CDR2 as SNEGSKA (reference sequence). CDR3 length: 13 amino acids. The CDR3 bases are TGCAGTGCTAGAGCGGAGGTGGATGAAAAACTGTTTTTT. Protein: CSARAEVDEKLFF.